The T cell receptor (beta chain) under discussion was sequenced for a study of T-cell reconstitution after alpha-beta-depleted transplantation in children. Germline CDR1 is DFQATT and CDR2 is SNEGSKA (reference sequence). CDR3 length equals 16 residues. It was with unique molecular identifiers that the TCRbeta library was prepared. TCRdb recomputed calls from the PCR reads with MiXCR, one row per CDR3 protein. The sample lists almost 400,000 distinct CDR3 sequences; about 20% were seen once. In regard to this clonotype: An end of the junction differs from the germline gene, which may be a read error.

The source was PBMCs from the stem cell graft donor, collected from the stem cell graft. The receptor was isolated from a human donor who donated a stem cell graft to a child with acute myeloid leukemia. This chain joins TRBV20-1 and TRBJ2-2; D is possibly TRBD1 (6 bases). CDR3 in amino acids: CCARVPGTTHTGELFF. The CDR3 DNA follows: TGCTGTGCTAGAGTCCCCGGGACAACCCACACCGGGGAGCTGTTTTTT.